The 19 T cell receptor beta chains reported below all come from one sample, sequenced in a study of blood T cell repertoires in COVID-19. Generated by immunoSEQ multiplex PCR, the TCRdb table keeps only in-frame clones and is missing some. This sample has 200,000 to 250,000 clones, with about four fifths found just once. The sample taken for sequencing was peripheral blood. The receptor source for this set is a woman between 18 and 30 years old with acute or convalescent COVID-19.

V and J are TRBV27 and TRBJ1-6; no firm D call. Germline values: CDR1 MNHEY, CDR2 SMNVEV (reference sequence). Trimming removed 3 bases at V and 8 bases at J, with 5 bases between. CDR3 length equals 12 residues. The CDR3 region is CASSFQDSPLHF. DNA of the CDR3: TGTGCCAGCAGTTTCCAGGATTCACCCCTCCACTTT.

The chain couples TRBV3-1 (or the pseudogene TRBV3-2) to TRBJ1-4; D might be TRBD1 (5 bases). This CDR3 has 14 residues. Germline-derived CDR1 and CDR2 are LGHDT and YNNKEL (reference sequence). Trimming left V 4 bases short and J 3 bases short, with 9 bases between. CDR3 amino acids: CASSRRGANEKLFF. The CDR3 region has the DNA TGTGCCAGCAGCCGGAGGGGAGCTAATGAAAAACTGTTTTTT.

This clone was picked up one time. The chain joins TRBV19 to TRBJ1-2; the match to TRBD1 covers 8 bases. With V trimmed by 6 bases and J by 4 bases, 7 bases remained unmatched. There are 14 residues in the CDR3. In germline, CDR1 is LNHDA, CDR2 SQIVND (reference sequence). CDR3 region: CASRGLDRGYGYTF. In nucleotides, the CDR3 is TGTGCCAGTAGGGGACTTGACAGGGGCTATGGCTACACCTTC. Full variable domain (rest looked up from reference TRBV19 and TRBJ1-2): DGGITQSPKYLFRKEGQNVTLSCEQNLNHDAMYWYRQDPGQGLRLIYYSQIVNDFQKGDIAEGYSVSREKKESFPLTVTSAQKNPTAFYLCASRGLDRGYGYTFGSGTRLTVV.

This rearrangement joins TRBV4-3 to TRBJ2-6, with TRBD2 as a possible D gene (5 bases). The CDR3 covers 16 residues. Germline values: CDR1 LGHNA, CDR2 YSLEER. V lost 3 bases and J lost 1, with 10 bases in between. CDR3 region: CASSQEAESGANVLTF. CDR3 bases: TGCGCCAGCAGCCAGGAAGCGGAATCTGGGGCCAACGTCCTGACTTTC.

The rearrangement links TRBV7-9 to TRBJ2-7, with 7 bases identical to TRBD2. CDR1 is SEHNR, CDR2 FQNEAQ, per germline (reference sequence). V lost 4 bases and J lost 0; bases outside the gene matches: 15. This CDR3 region has 18 residues. CDR3 nucleotides: TGTGCCAGCAGCTCCCTCGGGAGGAGCCCATACAGCTCCTACGAGCAGTACTTC. The encoded protein is CASSSLGRSPYSSYEQYF.

The rearrangement joins TRBV18 to TRBJ1-4; 9 bases are shared with TRBD1. V was pared by 4 bases and J by 5 bases, with 11 bases of the junction left unmatched. CDR1 is KGHSH and CDR2 is LQKENI in the germline V gene. This CDR3 contains 17 residues. CDR3 amino acids: CASSLFTGQGSNEKLFF. The CDR3 DNA reads as TGTGCCAGCTCACTTTTTACGGGACAGGGTTCCAATGAAAAACTGTTTTTT.

CDR3 residues: CASSLRTSPNYGYTF. The CDR3 coding sequence is TGTGCCAGCAGTTTAAGGACAAGCCCTAACTATGGCTACACCTTC. The rearrangement joins TRBV28 to TRBJ1-2; D might be TRBD1 (5 bases). The germline V gene encodes CDR1 MDHEN and CDR2 SYDVKM. The CDR3 contains 15 residues. Trimming left V 2 bases short and J 0 bases short, with 10 bases between.

The rearrangement links TRBV5-4 to TRBJ2-3, with 7 bases matching TRBD2. This CDR3 spans 17 amino acids. CDR1 is SGHNT and CDR2 is YYREEE in the germline V gene (reference sequence). Germline trimming cut 4 bases from V and 3 bases from J; bases unmatched to any gene: 14. This chain's CDR3 is CASSLLTSASKTDTQYF. The CDR3 nucleotides read TGTGCCAGCAGCCTACTAACTAGCGCCTCTAAGACAGATACGCAGTATTTT.

This rearrangement joins TRBV7-2 to TRBJ1-5, with TRBD1 as a possible D gene (6 bases). CDR3 length equals 13 residues. In germline, CDR1 is SGHTA, CDR2 FQGNSA. Trimming took off 4 bases at V and 7 bases at J, with 11 bases between the two ends. DNA for the CDR3: TGTGCCAGCAGCTCGTACAGGGCGCAGCCCCAGCATTTT. This encodes CASSSYRAQPQHF.

This rearrangement joins TRBV15 to TRBJ2-6; 8 bases match TRBD1. Germline values: CDR1 LNHNV, CDR2 YYDKDF (reference sequence). This CDR3 contains 17 residues. Germline trimming cut 5 bases from V and 0 bases from J; bases unmatched to any gene: 6. The CDR3 nucleotides read TGTGCCACCAGCGGTCAGGGGGCTTCCTCTGGGGCCAACGTCCTGACTTTC. This translates into CATSGQGASSGANVLTF. Using reference TRBV15 and TRBJ2-6 for the parts outside the CDR3, the full variable domain is DAMVIQNPRYQVTQFGKPVTLSCSQTLNHNVMYWYQQKSSQAPKLLFHYYDKDFNNEADTPDNFQSRRPNTSFCFLDIRSPGLGDTAMYLCATSGQGASSGANVLTFGAGSRLTVL.

The chain uses TRBV30 and TRBJ2-3, with 13 positions matching TRBD2. The V and J ends lost 8 bases and 2 bases, in that order; junction bases with no gene match: 4. Germline CDR1 reads GTSNPN; CDR2 reads SVGIG (reference sequence). This CDR3 contains 14 residues. CDR3 coding DNA: TGTGCCCGGGGACTAGCGGGGCTCACAGATACGCAGTATTTT. Translated, it gives CARGLAGLTDTQYF.

J is TRBJ1-6 and V is TRBV9, with D unclear. Per germline, CDR1 SGDLS and CDR2 YYNGEE. V lost 2 bases, J lost 8 bases, and 8 bases lay in between. The CDR3 covers 13 residues. The CDR3 sequence is CASSVVQDSPLHF. CDR3 nucleotides: TGTGCCAGCAGCGTTGTTCAGGATTCACCCCTCCACTTT. Full variable domain (rest looked up from reference TRBV9 and TRBJ1-6): DSGVTQTPKHLITATGQRVTLRCSPRSGDLSVYWYQQSLDQGLQFLIQYYNGEERAKGNILERFSAQQFPDLHSELNLSSLELGDSALYFCASSVVQDSPLHFGNGTRLTVT.

The rearrangement links TRBV2 to TRBJ2-7; 11 bases fit TRBD2. CDR3 length equals 16 residues. The germline V gene encodes CDR1 SNHLY and CDR2 FYNNEI. The ends lost 5 bases at V and 9 bases at J; junction bases unmatched: 15. CDR3 in amino acids: CASSFQTLLAGAGQYF. As DNA, the CDR3 is TGTGCCAGCAGTTTCCAGACCCTACTAGCGGGAGCGGGGCAGTACTTC.

This chain uses TRBV28 with TRBJ2-3; weak D call: TRBD2 (5 bases). V lost 6 bases and J lost 2, with 9 bases in between. The CDR3 covers 13 residues. CDR1 is MDHEN and CDR2 is SYDVKM in the germline V gene. This CDR3 is CASSLGITDTQYF. The CDR3 bases are TGTGCCAGCAGCCTCGGGATCACAGATACGCAGTATTTT. The whole variable domain, remainder taken from reference TRBV28 and TRBJ2-3, is DVKVTQSSRYLVKRTGEKVFLECVQDMDHENMFWYRQDPGLGLRLIYFSYDVKMKEKGDIPEGYSVSREKKERFSLILESASTNQTSMYLCASSLGITDTQYFGPGTRLTVL.

The CDR3 sequence is CASSLGGPSNQPQHF. DNA for the CDR3: TGTGCCAGCAGCTTAGGTGGCCCTAGCAATCAGCCCCAGCATTTT. This chain uses TRBV7-2 with TRBJ1-5, with D uncertain. V lost 1 base to trimming and J lost 0 bases, with 7 bases between them. Germline lookup yields CDR1 SGHTA and CDR2 FQGNSA. CDR3 length: 15 residues.

The V call is TRBV6-6, the J call TRBJ1-6; TRBD1 matches at 7 bases. The V gene's germline CDR1 is MNHNY and CDR2 SVGAGI (reference sequence). J was trimmed by 5 bases and V by 4 bases; bases with no gene match: 8. The CDR3 runs to 16 residues. The CDR3 loop reads CASSWDSATNNSPLHF. In nucleotides, the CDR3 is TGTGCCAGCAGTTGGGACAGCGCGACTAATAATTCACCCCTCCACTTT.

Here the CDR3 DNA reads TGTGCCAGCAGCTTGGGACTAGCGGACTATGAGCAGTTCTTC. Translation: CASSLGLADYEQFF. The rearrangement links TRBV7-3 to TRBJ2-1, with 11 nucleotides matching TRBD2. Looked up from germline, CDR1 is SGHTA and CDR2 is FQGTGA. This CDR3 has 14 amino acids. V lost 3 bases and J lost 8; bases outside the gene matches: 3.

V usage is TRBV29-1 and J usage is TRBJ1-1; weak D call: TRBD1 (5 bases). Germline V CDR1 and CDR2: SQVTM, ANQGSEA. The length of the CDR3 is 13 residues. With 6 bases removed from V and 2 bases from J, the gap between germline ends came to 13 bases. The CDR3 DNA is TGCAGCGTGGTGGACACCTCAAACACTGAAGCTTTCTTT. Protein sequence: CSVVDTSNTEAFF. Based on the CDR3 plus reference TRBV29-1 and TRBJ1-1, the full variable domain is SAVISQKPSRDICQRGTSLTIQCQVDSQVTMMFWYRQQPGQSLTLIATANQGSEATYESGFVIDKFPISRPNLTFSTLTVSNMSPEDSSIYLCSVVDTSNTEAFFGQGTRLTVV.

This clone was seen just once. The chain is built from TRBV14 and TRBJ1-1; TRBD1 matches at 9 bases. J was trimmed by 5 bases and V by 4 bases; bases with no gene match: 5. The germline CDR1 and CDR2 sequences are SGHDN and FVKESK. The CDR3 is 14 residues long. The CDR3 nucleotides read TGTGCCAGCAGCCGGACAGGGGCGGGGACTGAAGCTTTCTTT. It specifies CASSRTGAGTEAFF.